The 27 T cell receptor beta chains in this list originate from one sample, sequenced in a study of shared clonotypes between healthy human individuals. TCRdb's copy holds only in-frame clones and misses some; the assay was immunoSEQ multiplex PCR. This table has roughly 300,000 clones, around 70% appearing once. The sample was memory CD4+ T cells sorted from blood. The subset: CD45RA-negative fraction. These TCRs come from a man aged 30 to 39 in good health.

V is TRBV29-1 and J is TRBJ2-7, with TRBD2 as a possible D gene (6 bases). This CDR3 has 13 residues. Germline V gene sequence: CDR1 SQVTM, CDR2 ANQGSEA. With 6 bases removed from V and 0 bases from J, the gap between germline ends came to 12 bases. The CDR3 nucleotides read TGCAGCGTACGCGGGGCCGACTCCTACGAGCAGTACTTC. Translating gives CSVRGADSYEQYF.

V gene TRBV5-1 combines with J gene TRBJ2-4, with D perhaps matching TRBD2 (6 bases). The CDR3 is made up of 13 amino acids. V lost 4 bases and J 8 bases, leaving 13 bases between the germline ends. Germline V gene data show CDR1 as SGHRS and CDR2 as YFSETQ. CDR3 residues: CASSAGLSDIQYF. The CDR3 bases are TGCGCCAGCAGCGCCGGACTAAGTGACATTCAGTACTTC.

V and J are TRBV15 and TRBJ2-2; 10 bases are a match to TRBD2. The length of the CDR3 is 16 residues. J lost 9 bases, V lost 0 bases, and 7 bases had no gene match. Per the germline V gene, CDR1 is LNHNV and CDR2 is YYDKDF (reference sequence). The CDR3 is CATSRDRLAGGRELFF. The CDR3 DNA sequence: TGTGCCACCAGCAGAGATCGACTAGCGGGTGGTAGGGAGCTGTTTTTT.

The chain employs TRBV7-2 and TRBJ2-7; the D call may be TRBD1 or TRBD2 (6 bases each). Germline values: CDR1 SGHTA, CDR2 FQGNSA. The CDR3 totals 15 residues. The V gene lost 5 bases and the J gene lost 2 bases, with 16 bases spanning the gap. In nucleotides, the CDR3 is TGTGCCAGCAGCCGGAATGGGGGGCCAACCTACGAGCAGTACTTC. It specifies CASSRNGGPTYEQYF.

The V and J genes are TRBV5-8 and TRBJ2-7, with TRBD2 matching 7 bases. J lost 2 bases, V lost 3 bases, and 8 bases had no gene match. Per the germline V gene, CDR1 is SGHTS and CDR2 is YDEGEE. CDR3 size: 15 residues. CDR3 coding DNA: TGTGCCAGCAGCTGGGGGGGAGGAGATACCTACGAGCAGTACTTC. Translated, it gives CASSWGGGDTYEQYF.

The rearrangement links TRBV5-1 to TRBJ2-3; TRBD2 matches at 12 bases. The CDR3 runs to 18 residues. Germline V gene data show CDR1 as SGHRS and CDR2 as YFSETQ. The J segment lost 2 bases and the V segment lost 2 bases, leaving 9 bases of the junction unmatched. CDR3 protein: CASSLPQTSGGNTDTQYF. The CDR3 coding sequence is TGCGCCAGCAGCTTACCGCAGACTAGCGGGGGAAACACAGATACGCAGTATTTT. The full variable domain, completed using reference TRBV5-1 and TRBJ2-3, is KAGVTQTPRYLIKTRGQQVTLSCSPISGHRSVSWYQQTPGQGLQFLFEYFSETQRNKGNFPGRFSGRQFSNSRSEMNVSTLELGDSALYLCASSLPQTSGGNTDTQYFGPGTRLTVL.

The rearrangement uses TRBV2 and TRBJ2-4, with 7 bases fitting TRBD2. The CDR3 contains 16 residues. Germline CDR1 is SNHLY and CDR2 is FYNNEI. Trimming removed 1 base from V and 5 bases from J; junction bases left unmatched: 8. CDR3 in DNA: TGTGCCAGCAGTGAAGGCCTTAGCGGGTCCGAAAACATTCAGTACTTC. Translating it yields CASSEGLSGSENIQYF.

The rearrangement joins TRBV12-1 to TRBJ2-3; the table names TRBD2, a call not compared with the DNA. TRBV12-1 is a known pseudogene. This CDR3 is built from 17 residues. CDR3 residues: CASCRAHENASIDTQYF. As DNA, the CDR3 is TGTGCCAGCTGCCGGGCTCACGAAAACGCTAGCATAGATACGCAGTATTTT.

As to this clone: The same CDR3 arises from other DNA sequences in this sample as well. The J gene is TRBJ2-7, the V gene TRBV5-1; 8 bases agree with TRBD2. Trimming took 0 bases from V and 4 from J; bases not matched to a gene: 6. CDR1 is SGHRS and CDR2 is YFSETQ in the germline V gene. This CDR3 contains 15 residues. CDR3 sequence: CASSLGAGEVYEQYF. CDR3 coding DNA: TGCGCCAGCAGCTTGGGAGCGGGAGAGGTATACGAGCAGTACTTC.

The chain uses TRBV5-1 and TRBJ2-2; D is possibly TRBD2 (6 bases). Germline V gives CDR1 SGHRS, CDR2 YFSETQ. Trimming shortened V by 5 bases and J by 7 bases, and 12 bases separated the two germline ends. This CDR3 is 13 amino acids long. The CDR3 DNA reads as TGCGCCAGCAGGGAGGGAGCCGTCGGGGAGCTGTTTTTT. Its protein product is CASREGAVGELFF.

CDR3 sequence reads: CSVEGRSGYEQYF. CDR3 coding DNA: TGCAGCGTTGAAGGAAGGTCCGGATACGAGCAGTACTTC. The chain recombines TRBV29-1 with TRBJ2-7; the D is unclear. The germline gives CDR1 SQVTM, CDR2 ANQGSEA. CDR3 length equals 13 residues. Trimming left V 1 base short and J 4 bases short, with 11 bases between.

This sequence joins TRBV7-9 and TRBJ2-3, with D possibly being TRBD2 (6 bases). The CDR3 spans 15 residues. Trimming left V 4 bases short and J 0 bases short, with 11 bases between. In germline, CDR1 is SEHNR, CDR2 FQNEAQ (reference sequence). The CDR3 loop reads CASSYSGTSTDTQYF. The CDR3 DNA follows: TGTGCCAGCAGCTATAGCGGAACTAGCACAGATACGCAGTATTTT.

J is TRBJ2-3 and V is TRBV7-8; 12 bases match TRBD2. Germline loops: CDR1 SGHVS, CDR2 FQNEAQ. With V trimmed by 5 bases and J by 4 bases, 4 bases remained unmatched. CDR3 size: 15 residues. CDR3 sequence: CASSPGLAGSDTQYF. The DNA of the CDR3 is TGTGCCAGCAGCCCCGGACTAGCGGGATCAGATACGCAGTATTTT. Complete variable domain (other parts from reference TRBV7-8 and TRBJ2-3): GAGVSQSPRYKVAKRGQDVALRCDPISGHVSLFWYQQALGQGPEFLTYFQNEAQLDKSGLPSDRFFAERPEGSVSTLKIQRTQQEDSAVYLCASSPGLAGSDTQYFGPGTRLTVL.

The chain links TRBV30 to TRBJ2-1; TRBD2 is a possible D gene (5 bases). Germline V lookup: CDR1 GTSNPN, CDR2 SVGIG (reference sequence). Trimming shortened V by 4 bases and J by 4 bases, and 14 bases separated the two germline ends. The CDR3 spans 14 residues. CDR3 sequence (DNA): TGTGCCTGGAAATTCGGGGTACAATACAATGAGCAGTTCTTC. This sequence encodes CAWKFGVQYNEQFF. The full variable domain, completed using reference TRBV30 and TRBJ2-1, is SQTIHQWPATLVQPVGSPLSLECTVEGTSNPNLYWYRQAAGRGLQLLFYSVGIGQISSEVPQNLSASRPQDRQFILSSKKLLLSDSGFYLCAWKFGVQYNEQFFGPGTRLTVL.

V is TRBV5-1 and J is TRBJ2-2, with TRBD1 matching over 9 bases. The CDR3 loop spans 15 amino acids. CDR1 SGHRS and CDR2 YFSETQ come from the germline V gene. Trimming removed 4 bases from V and 7 bases from J; junction bases left unmatched: 8. The CDR3 sequence is CASSPWTGEIGELFF. CDR3 DNA sequence: TGCGCCAGCAGCCCGTGGACAGGGGAAATCGGGGAGCTGTTTTTT.

CDR3 nucleotide sequence: TGTGCCAGCAGCCCCCCAGGGAATGAAAAACTGTTTTTT. Amino acid sequence: CASSPPGNEKLFF. The chain is built from TRBV11-2 and TRBJ1-4, with D possibly TRBD1 on 5 matching bases. Germline CDR1 and CDR2: SGHAT and FQNNGV. Trimming took 5 bases from V and 5 from J, leaving 9 bases between them. The CDR3 runs to 13 residues.

The rearrangement links TRBV2 to TRBJ1-3, with 7 bases fitting TRBD1. The CDR3 contains 14 residues. J lost 2 bases, V lost 6 bases, and 4 bases had no gene match. Per the germline V gene, CDR1 is SNHLY and CDR2 is FYNNEI. The CDR3 DNA reads TGTGCCAGCAGGTCCGGGACAGCTGGAAACACCATATATTTT. Translation: CASRSGTAGNTIYF.

V usage is TRBV7-2 and J usage is TRBJ2-7, with TRBD2 identical over 7 bases. CDR3 length equals 17 residues. The V gene's germline CDR1 is SGHTA and CDR2 FQGNSA. Trimming removed 0 bases from V and 2 bases from J; junction bases left unmatched: 10. CDR3 nucleotides: TGTGCCAGCAGCTTAGCTTCTCCTGCGGCGGGAGCCTACGAGCAGTACTTC. Amino acids: CASSLASPAAGAYEQYF.

The chain has TRBV11-3 and TRBJ1-3; D may be TRBD1 (5 bases). The CDR3 is 15 residues long. Trimming took 5 bases from V and 3 from J, leaving 14 bases between them. Germline V lookup: CDR1 SGHNT, CDR2 YENEEA. For the CDR3, the DNA is TGTGCCAGCAGCGGCCCCCGGACACATGGAAACACCATATATTTT. The encoded protein is CASSGPRTHGNTIYF. The full variable domain, with the rest looked up from reference TRBV11-3 and TRBJ1-3, is EAGVVQSPRYKIIEKKQPVAFWCNPISGHNTLYWYLQNLGQGPELLIRYENEEAVDDSQLPKDRFSAERLKGVDSTLKIQPAELGDSAVYLCASSGPRTHGNTIYFGEGSWLTVV.

The V gene is TRBV6-5, the J gene TRBJ1-2; 7 bases map to TRBD1. Unmatched junction bases numbered 10, after V lost 2 bases and J lost 4 bases. Germline CDR1 and CDR2: MNHEY and SVGAGI. This CDR3 is 16 amino acids long. CDR3 DNA: TGTGCCAGCAGTTACACCGGACAGGCGCGAGCCTATGGCTACACCTTC. It yields the protein CASSYTGQARAYGYTF.

The chain carries TRBV6-5 and TRBJ1-2; no clear D gene. CDR3 length equals 13 residues. Trimming took 6 bases from V and 3 from J, leaving 11 bases between them. Per germline, CDR1 MNHEY and CDR2 SVGAGI. CDR3 in amino acids: CASSLGDYYGYTF. The CDR3, as DNA: TGTGCCAGCAGCCTAGGAGATTACTATGGCTACACCTTC.

This clone was seen just once. The CDR3 reads CATSRDSYSCTF. In nucleotides, the CDR3 is TGTGCCACCAGCAGAGATTCCTATAGCTGCACCTTC. The chain employs TRBV15 and TRBJ1-2; no clear D gene. V was cut by 0 bases and J by 13 bases, with 12 bases left in between. The CDR3 runs 12 residues. Germline CDR1 is LNHNV and CDR2 is YYDKDF (reference sequence).

This rearrangement joins TRBV6-1 to TRBJ1-1; D gene uncertain. Germline CDR1 MNHNS, CDR2 SASEGT. The V and J ends lost 4 bases and 4 bases respectively, with 10 bases between them. The CDR3 covers 13 residues. The CDR3 coding sequence is TGTGCCAGCAGTGCGGGCCTCCTCACTGAAGCTTTCTTT. As protein: CASSAGLLTEAFF.

V usage is TRBV18 and J usage is TRBJ2-1; perhaps TRBD2 as D (7 bases). This CDR3 comprises 13 residues. V dropped 4 bases and J dropped 14 bases, with 18 bases sitting between them. Germline assignment: CDR1 KGHSH and CDR2 LQKENI. The CDR3, as DNA: TGTGCCAGCTCACTCGGAGGGGGGGGCCGGAAGTTCTTC. It codes for CASSLGGGGRKFF.

The chain employs TRBV7-9 and TRBJ2-1; D is unclear. There are 14 residues in the CDR3. V was shortened by 6 bases and J by 0 bases, with 9 bases between the two germline ends. Germline V gives CDR1 SEHNR, CDR2 FQNEAQ (reference sequence). CDR3 nucleotide sequence: TGTGCCAGCAGTTTGGAGAGCTCCTACAATGAGCAGTTCTTC. It encodes CASSLESSYNEQFF.

The chain employs TRBV2 and TRBJ2-2, with 8 bases fitting TRBD2. The CDR3 length is 13 residues. Germline CDR1 reads SNHLY; CDR2 reads FYNNEI. V lost 8 bases and J lost 5; bases outside the gene matches: 4. The CDR3 DNA is TGTGCCAGCTGGGCTAGCGGGACCGGGGAGCTGTTTTTT. It codes for CASWASGTGELFF.

This chain links TRBV27 with TRBJ2-3, with 8 bases that match TRBD2. Per the germline V gene, CDR1 is MNHEY and CDR2 is SMNVEV (reference sequence). This CDR3 contains 16 residues. Trimming cost V 6 bases and J 3 bases; bases outside gene matches: 11. The CDR3 DNA follows: TGTGCCAGCAGCCCACTAACAGCGGGAGAGACAGATACGCAGTATTTT. Its translation: CASSPLTAGETDTQYF.